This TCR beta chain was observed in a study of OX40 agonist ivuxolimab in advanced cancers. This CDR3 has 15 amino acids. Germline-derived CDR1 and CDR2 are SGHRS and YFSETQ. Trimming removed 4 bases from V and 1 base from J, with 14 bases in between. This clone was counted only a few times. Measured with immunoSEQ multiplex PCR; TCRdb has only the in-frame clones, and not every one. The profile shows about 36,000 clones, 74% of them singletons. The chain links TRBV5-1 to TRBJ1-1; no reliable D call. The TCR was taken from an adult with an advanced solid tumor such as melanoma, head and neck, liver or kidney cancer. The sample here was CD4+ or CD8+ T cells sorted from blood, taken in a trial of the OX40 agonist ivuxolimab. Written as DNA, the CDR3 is TGCGCCAGCAGCCCTGTTTCGGTGGGGAACACTGAAGCTTTCTTT. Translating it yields CASSPVSVGNTEAFF.